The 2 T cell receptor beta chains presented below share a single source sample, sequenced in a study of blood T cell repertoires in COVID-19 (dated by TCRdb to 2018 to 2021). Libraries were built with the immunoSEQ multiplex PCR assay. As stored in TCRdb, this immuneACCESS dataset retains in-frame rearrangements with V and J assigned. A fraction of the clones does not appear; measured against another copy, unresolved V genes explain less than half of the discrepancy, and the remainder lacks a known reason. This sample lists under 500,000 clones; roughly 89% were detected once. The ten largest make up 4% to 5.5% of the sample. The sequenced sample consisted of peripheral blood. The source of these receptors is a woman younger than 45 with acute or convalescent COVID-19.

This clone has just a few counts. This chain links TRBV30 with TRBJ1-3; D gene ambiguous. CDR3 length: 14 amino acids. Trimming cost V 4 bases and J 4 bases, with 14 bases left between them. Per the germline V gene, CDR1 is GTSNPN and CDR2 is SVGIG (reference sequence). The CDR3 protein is CAWNLLAGGNTIYF. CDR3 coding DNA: TGTGCCTGGAACTTACTAGCGGGGGGAAACACCATATATTTT. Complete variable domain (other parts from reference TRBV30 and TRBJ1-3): SQTIHQWPATLVQPVGSPLSLECTVEGTSNPNLYWYRQAAGRGLQLLFYSVGIGQISSEVPQNLSASRPQDRQFILSSKKLLLSDSGFYLCAWNLLAGGNTIYFGEGSWLTVV.

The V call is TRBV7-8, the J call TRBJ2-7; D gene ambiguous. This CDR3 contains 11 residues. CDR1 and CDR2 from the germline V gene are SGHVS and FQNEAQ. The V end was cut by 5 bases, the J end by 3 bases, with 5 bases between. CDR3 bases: TGTGCCAGCAGCCGGAGCTACGAGCAGTACTTC. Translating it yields CASSRSYEQYF.